The text below deals with one T cell receptor beta chain. Its antigen remains unknown. Cultured CD4+ T cell DNA underwent sequencing with the Oncomine TCR Beta short-read assay. From the PCR reads, TCRdb called clonotypes with MiXCR, one entry per CDR3 protein. The data hold 6,000 or so distinct CDR3 sequences, with nearly 70% observed a single time. This specimen comes from a study of vaccination and CD4 T cells after COVID-19. Study details: Post-vaccine sampling followed dose two by a median about 70 days (range 14 to 241). Overlapping spike peptides from SARS-CoV-2, HCoV-NL63, HCoV-OC43 and HCoV-229E served to stimulate the cells. General study findings and limits: Convalescent patients were relatively few, and early post-infection timepoints were missing.

Indicated treatment: approximately 9-day PBMC culture with coronavirus spike peptide pools or control peptides (ViraFEST assay). The CDR3 has 16 amino acids. V was pared by 1 base and J by 5 bases, with 18 bases between. CDR1 and CDR2 from the germline V gene are MNHNS and SASEGT. Input material: CD4+ T cells from blood, cultured in vitro. This chain connects TRBV6-1 to TRBJ2-7, with D unclear. The sequence was obtained from a human donor who had recovered from COVID-19. The CDR3 nucleotides are TGTGCCAGCAGTGAAGGGTTGAGGTCCCCTCCCGACGAGCAGTACTTC. The encoded protein is CASSEGLRSPPDEQYF.